The clone carrying this T cell receptor beta chain was counted ten times or more. V was shortened by 4 bases and J by 1 base, with 6 bases between the two germline ends. From germline, CDR1 is WSHSY and CDR2 SAAADI. This CDR3 spans 13 amino acids. These data originate in a study of neurological immune-mediated disorders. The making of cDNA relied on 5'RACE with 10-nucleotide random UMIs. TCRdb re-analysed the 5' RACE reads in MiXCR, keeping a single row per CDR3 protein. The profile shows 66,000 or so distinct CDR3 sequences, 4.5% of them singletons. What was sequenced was PBMCs. The V call is TRBV10-2, the J call TRBJ2-3; no clear D gene. This sequence was found in a man between 25 and 39 years old with multiple sclerosis. CDR3 coding DNA: TGCGCCAGCAGTGCGGTGGGCACAGATACGCAGTATTTT. As protein: CASSAVGTDTQYF.